A selection of T cell receptor beta chains follows, all from one sample in a study of shared clonotypes between healthy human individuals. Using immunoSEQ multiplex PCR, the repertoire was profiled, and TCRdb retains in-frame clones only, with some absent. The sample has 2 million to 3 million clones; around nine tenths are singletons. Material for sequencing was naive CD4+ T cells sorted from blood. The receptors stem from a man between 18 and 29 years old in good health. The CDR3 runs from the conserved cysteine through the conserved F or W.

V gene	CDR3 protein
TRBV7-9	CASSPRTSGTYNEQFF
TRBV18	CASSPWAGAFYEQYF
TRBV6-5	CASSSHKRGGIGELFF
TRBV6-5	CASRRAGLGQETQYF
TRBV7-2	CASSPGTSGSPLHF
TRBV7-9	CASSFTVPEQYF
TRBV5-4	CASSLQGIFGANVLTF
TRBV25-1	CASSEPTGRDFYGYTF
TRBV15	CATSRLAGGYEQYF
TRBV5-1	CASSLGWDFYEQYF
TRBV7-3	CASSPGERGKETQYF
TRBV19	CASSILSGIPYNEQFF
TRBV18	CASSPGPGNNEKLFF
TRBV11-2	CASSLVSGGSYEQYF
TRBV6-1	CASSEPGRGTGELFF
TRBV6-1	CASSALRTLNEQFF
TRBV6-5	CASSPSLGYEQYF
TRBV30	CAWGQDGKLFF
TRBV6-1	CASSELRTGNEQFF
TRBV30	CAWSVRGAGELFF
TRBV6-1	CASSEFRGGAKETQYF
TRBV6-6	CASREWEYTEAFF
TRBV19	CASSIGGLNTGELFF
TRBV28	CASKDRDLFDTF
TRBV11-2	CASSFGGQGDYGYTF
TRBV30	CAWSFGGTGGSYEQYF
TRBV5-1	CASSPAGTGVYGYTF
TRBV5-6	CASSVTGGTEAFF
TRBV6-1	CASSAVSTDTQYF
TRBV19	CASSIAGAENQPQHF
TRBV5-8	CASSLAGLGNEQFF
TRBV7-6	CASSSLLTDTQYF
TRBV4-3	CASSQHRTSGYEQYF
TRBV30	CAWSPDLYNYGYTF
TRBV19	CASSIDGGGVQPQHF
TRBV5-1	CASSTGQGDRYEQYF
TRBV5-1	CASRRAGARNTGELFF
TRBV5-1	CASSLGTVNEKLFF
TRBV28	CASTPGNNNYGYTF
TRBV5-4	CASSQGWTGTKLFF
TRBV28	CASSLWEGANYGYTF
TRBV25-1	CASSAGTAYGYTF
TRBV11-3	CASSEGSSYNEQFF
TRBV5-1	CASSLVGRADLETQYF
TRBV10-3	CAISDLAVQETQYF
TRBV14	CASSQLGEGARYEQYF
TRBV7-3	CASSLPNNEQFF
TRBV23-1	CASAPDRGFYEQYF
TRBV5-4	CASSPGQGAGGANVLTF
TRBV30	CAWSTEWDEQYF
TRBV19	CASTSTGRGQSNQPQHF
TRBV6-1	CASKEGGVNTEAFF
TRBV14	CASSQDQRRDRGSGEQFF
TRBV7-2	CASSWGHGNEKLFF
TRBV5-1	CASSLDREGDGYTF